Given below is one T cell receptor beta chain in context. Its cognate antigen is unknown. This record belongs to a study of early stage breast cancer tumors. General study points: Compared with adjacent normal breast tissue, tumors showed 2 to 2.5-fold greater T cell density and higher clonality.

Libraries were prepared by immunoSEQ multiplex PCR; TCRdb keeps only in-frame clonotypes and omits some of them. The table has about 36,000 clones, roughly 70% seen once. This CDR3 contains 15 residues. Trimming took 5 bases from V and 2 from J, leaving 16 bases between them. Germline V gives CDR1 SGHNT, CDR2 YYREEE (reference sequence). The TCR originated in a person aged 55 to 75 with breast cancer. V and J are TRBV5-4 and TRBJ1-2; D is possibly TRBD1 (5 bases). The sample taken for sequencing was blood. The CDR3 loop reads CASSIVGRANYGYTF. CDR3 nucleotides: TGTGCCAGCAGTATAGTGGGCAGGGCGAACTATGGCTACACCTTC.